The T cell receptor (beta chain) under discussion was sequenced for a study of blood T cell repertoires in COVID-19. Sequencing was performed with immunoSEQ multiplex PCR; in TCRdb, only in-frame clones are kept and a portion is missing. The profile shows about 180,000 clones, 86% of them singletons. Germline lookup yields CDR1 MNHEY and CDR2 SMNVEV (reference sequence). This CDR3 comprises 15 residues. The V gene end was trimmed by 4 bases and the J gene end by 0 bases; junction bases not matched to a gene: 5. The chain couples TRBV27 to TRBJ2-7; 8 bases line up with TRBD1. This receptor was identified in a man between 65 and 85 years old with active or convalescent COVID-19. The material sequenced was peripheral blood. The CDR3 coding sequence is TGTGCCAGCAGTTCCCGGGACAGGAACTCCTACGAGCAGTACTTC. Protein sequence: CASSSRDRNSYEQYF.